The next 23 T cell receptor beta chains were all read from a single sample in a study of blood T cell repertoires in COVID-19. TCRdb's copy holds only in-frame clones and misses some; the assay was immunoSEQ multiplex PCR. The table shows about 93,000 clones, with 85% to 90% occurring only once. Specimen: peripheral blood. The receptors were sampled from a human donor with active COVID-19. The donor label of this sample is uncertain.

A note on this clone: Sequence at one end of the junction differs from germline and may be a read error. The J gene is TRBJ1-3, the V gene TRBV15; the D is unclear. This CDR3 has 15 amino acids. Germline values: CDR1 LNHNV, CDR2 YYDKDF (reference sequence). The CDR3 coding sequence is TGTGCCACCAGCCGAGACCCCGGCTCTGGAAACACCATATATTTT. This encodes CATSRDPGSGNTIYF.

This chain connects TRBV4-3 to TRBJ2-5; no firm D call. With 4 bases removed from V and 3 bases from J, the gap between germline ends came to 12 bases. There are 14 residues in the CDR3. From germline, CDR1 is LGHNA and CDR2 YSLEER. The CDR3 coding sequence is TGCGCCAGCAGCCCCCTTATCCGTAAAGAGACCCAGTACTTC. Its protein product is CASSPLIRKETQYF.

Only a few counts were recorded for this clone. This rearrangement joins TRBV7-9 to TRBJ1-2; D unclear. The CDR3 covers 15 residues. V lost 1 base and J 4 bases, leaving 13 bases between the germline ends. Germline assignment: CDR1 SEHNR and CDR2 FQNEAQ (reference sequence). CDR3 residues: CASSLDPGRTYGYTF. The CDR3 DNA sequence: TGTGCCAGCAGCTTAGATCCAGGCAGAACCTATGGCTACACCTTC.

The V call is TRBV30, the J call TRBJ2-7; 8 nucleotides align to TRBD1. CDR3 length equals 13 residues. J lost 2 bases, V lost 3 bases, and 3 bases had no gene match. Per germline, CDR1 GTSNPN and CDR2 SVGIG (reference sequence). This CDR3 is CAWSRDRTYEQYF. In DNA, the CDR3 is TGTGCCTGGAGCCGGGACAGGACCTACGAGCAGTACTTC.

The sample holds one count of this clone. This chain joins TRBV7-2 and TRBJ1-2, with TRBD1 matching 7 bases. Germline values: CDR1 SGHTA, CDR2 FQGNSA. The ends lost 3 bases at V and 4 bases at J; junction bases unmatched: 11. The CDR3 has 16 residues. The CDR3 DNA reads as TGTGCCAGCAGCTTGTTGCAGTTAGGGGGCGCCTATGGCTACACCTTC. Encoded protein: CASSLLQLGGAYGYTF.

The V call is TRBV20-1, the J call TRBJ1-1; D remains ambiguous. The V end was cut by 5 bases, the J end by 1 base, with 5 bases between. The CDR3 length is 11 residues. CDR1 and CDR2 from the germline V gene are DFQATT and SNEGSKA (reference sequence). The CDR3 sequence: CSARQNTEAFF. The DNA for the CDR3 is TGCAGTGCTCGACAGAACACTGAAGCTTTCTTT.

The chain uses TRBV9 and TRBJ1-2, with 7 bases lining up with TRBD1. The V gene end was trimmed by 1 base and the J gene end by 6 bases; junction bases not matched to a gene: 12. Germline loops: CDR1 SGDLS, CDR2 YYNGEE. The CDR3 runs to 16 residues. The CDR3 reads CASSVLPRQGGDGYTF. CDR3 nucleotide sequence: TGTGCCAGCAGCGTACTTCCGAGACAGGGAGGCGATGGCTACACCTTC.

CDR3 amino acids: CSVTDFYGYTF. CDR3 sequence (DNA): TGCAGCGTTACGGACTTTTATGGCTACACCTTC. The genes are TRBV29-1 and TRBJ1-2; D call uncertain. V was pared by 5 bases and J by 5 bases, with 9 bases between. Germline CDR1 reads SQVTM; CDR2 reads ANQGSEA. The CDR3 is made up of 11 amino acids.

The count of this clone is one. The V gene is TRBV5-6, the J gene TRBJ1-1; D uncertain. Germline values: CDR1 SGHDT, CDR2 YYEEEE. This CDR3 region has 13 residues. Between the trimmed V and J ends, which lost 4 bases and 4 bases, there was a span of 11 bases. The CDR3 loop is CASSPRASTEAFF. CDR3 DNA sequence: TGTGCCAGCAGCCCGAGGGCGAGCACTGAAGCTTTCTTT.

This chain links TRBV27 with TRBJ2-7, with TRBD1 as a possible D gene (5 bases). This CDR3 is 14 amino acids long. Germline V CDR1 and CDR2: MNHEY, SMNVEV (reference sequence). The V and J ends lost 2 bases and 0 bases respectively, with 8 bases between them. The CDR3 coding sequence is TGTGCCAGCAGTTTACGGACAAACTCCTACGAGCAGTACTTC. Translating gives CASSLRTNSYEQYF.

CDR3 region: CASSVEPGRPNTEAFF. CDR3 nucleotides: TGTGCCAGCAGCGTAGAACCGGGAAGACCGAACACTGAAGCTTTCTTT. This chain connects TRBV9 to TRBJ1-1, with no clear D. V dropped 0 bases and J dropped 1 base, with 13 bases sitting between them. Germline CDR1 SGDLS, CDR2 YYNGEE. The CDR3 sequence is 16 residues long.

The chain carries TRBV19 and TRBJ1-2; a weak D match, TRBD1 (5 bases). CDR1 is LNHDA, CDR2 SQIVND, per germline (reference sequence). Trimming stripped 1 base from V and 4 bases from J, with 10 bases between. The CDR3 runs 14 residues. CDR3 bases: TGTGCCAGTAGTATAGGCAGGGCTGGCTATGGCTACACCTTC. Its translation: CASSIGRAGYGYTF.

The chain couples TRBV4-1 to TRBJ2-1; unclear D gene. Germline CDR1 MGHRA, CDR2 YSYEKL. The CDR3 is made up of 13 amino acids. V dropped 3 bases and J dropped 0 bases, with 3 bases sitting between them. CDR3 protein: CASSHSSYNEQFF. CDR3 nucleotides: TGCGCCAGCAGCCACTCCTCCTACAATGAGCAGTTCTTC.

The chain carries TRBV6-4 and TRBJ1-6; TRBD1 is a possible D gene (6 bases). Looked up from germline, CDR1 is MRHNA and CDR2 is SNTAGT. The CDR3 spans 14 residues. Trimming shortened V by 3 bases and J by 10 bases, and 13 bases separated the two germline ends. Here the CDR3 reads CASSEFEGGSPLHF. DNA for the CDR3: TGTGCCAGCAGTGAATTTGAGGGGGGGTCACCCCTCCACTTT.

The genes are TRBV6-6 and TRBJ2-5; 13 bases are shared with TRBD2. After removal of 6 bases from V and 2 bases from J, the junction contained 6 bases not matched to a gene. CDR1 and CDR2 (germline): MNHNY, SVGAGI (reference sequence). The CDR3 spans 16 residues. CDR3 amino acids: CASRPPGLAGQETQYF. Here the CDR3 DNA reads TGTGCCAGCAGACCTCCGGGACTAGCGGGGCAAGAGACCCAGTACTTC.

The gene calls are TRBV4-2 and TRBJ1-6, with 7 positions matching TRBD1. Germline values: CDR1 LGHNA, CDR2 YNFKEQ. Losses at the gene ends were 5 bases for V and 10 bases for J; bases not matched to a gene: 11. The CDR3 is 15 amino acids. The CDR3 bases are TGTGCCAGCAGCGAGAACAGGGGAACGAGCTCACCCCTCCACTTT. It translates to CASSENRGTSSPLHF.

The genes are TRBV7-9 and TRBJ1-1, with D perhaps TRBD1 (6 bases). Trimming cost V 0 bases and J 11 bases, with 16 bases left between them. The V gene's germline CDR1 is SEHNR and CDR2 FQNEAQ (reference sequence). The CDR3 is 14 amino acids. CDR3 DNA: TGTGCCAGCAGCTTAGCCGCCCGAGCCAGGGGTGCTTTCTTT. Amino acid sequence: CASSLAARARGAFF.

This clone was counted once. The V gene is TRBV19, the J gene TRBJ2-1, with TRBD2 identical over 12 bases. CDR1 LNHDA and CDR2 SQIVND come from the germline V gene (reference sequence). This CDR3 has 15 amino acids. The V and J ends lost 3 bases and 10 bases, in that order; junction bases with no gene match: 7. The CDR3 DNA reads TGTGCCAGTAGTATCCTAGCGGGGGGGCTATTGGAGCAGTTCTTC. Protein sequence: CASSILAGGLLEQFF.

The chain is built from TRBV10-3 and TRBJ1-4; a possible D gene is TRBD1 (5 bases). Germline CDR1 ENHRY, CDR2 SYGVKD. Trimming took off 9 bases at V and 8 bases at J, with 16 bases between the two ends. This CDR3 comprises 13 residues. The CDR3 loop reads CAIKGQGGEKLFF. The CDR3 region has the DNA TGTGCCATAAAGGGGCAGGGTGGCGAAAAACTGTTTTTT.

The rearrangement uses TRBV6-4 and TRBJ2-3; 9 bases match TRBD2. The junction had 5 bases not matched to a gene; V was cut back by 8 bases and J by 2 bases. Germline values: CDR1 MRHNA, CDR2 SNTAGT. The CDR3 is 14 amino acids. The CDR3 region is CASGAGGPTDTQYF. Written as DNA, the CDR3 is TGTGCCAGCGGAGCGGGGGGCCCCACAGATACGCAGTATTTT.

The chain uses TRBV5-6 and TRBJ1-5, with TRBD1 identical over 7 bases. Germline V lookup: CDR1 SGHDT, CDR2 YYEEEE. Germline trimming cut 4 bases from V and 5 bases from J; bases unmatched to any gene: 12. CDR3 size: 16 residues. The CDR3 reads CASSSGLRDRDQPQHF. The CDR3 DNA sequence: TGTGCCAGCAGCAGCGGACTCCGGGACAGAGATCAGCCCCAGCATTTT.

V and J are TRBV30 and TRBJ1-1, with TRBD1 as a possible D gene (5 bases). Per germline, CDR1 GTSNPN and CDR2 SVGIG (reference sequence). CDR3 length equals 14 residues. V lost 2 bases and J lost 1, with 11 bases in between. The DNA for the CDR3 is TGTGCCTGGAGTCCCGGCAGGGCGAACACTGAAGCTTTCTTT. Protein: CAWSPGRANTEAFF.

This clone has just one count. The CDR3: CASSQDSLGGDTF. The CDR3 DNA sequence: TGCGCCAGCAGCCAAGATTCATTGGGGGGTGACACCTTC. The chain has TRBV4-1 and TRBJ1-2, with a possible D match to TRBD1 (5 bases). There are 13 residues in the CDR3. Trimming removed 0 bases from V and 12 bases from J, with 14 bases in between. CDR1 MGHRA and CDR2 YSYEKL come from the germline V gene.